The TCR beta chain described here comes from a study of blood T cell repertoires in COVID-19. Study as a whole: T cells, B-cell-depleted T cells, or PBMCs provided the cDNA or gDNA that served as material.

The CDR3 consists of 16 residues. Germline V gene lookup returns CDR1 LGHNA and CDR2 YSLEER. The germline V and J ends were trimmed by 0 bases and 5 bases, with 16 bases remaining between them. In the original workflow: Cell counts per sample came from amplifying reference gene primers. Profiling relied on immunoSEQ multiplex PCR, and the TCRdb table lists in-frame clones only, not all of them. That table is the source of V, J and clone size, and D and trimming were worked out from the DNA. Here the sample spans around 170,000 clones, 88% being singletons. Grouping used clinical history reported by participants in a survey and questionnaire.

Sequencing was carried out using PBMCs or T cells enriched from blood (not recorded which). The receptor comes from a woman aged 18-35 years who had recovered from COVID-19. This chain links TRBV4-3 with TRBJ1-1; maybe TRBD1 (5 bases). CDR3 region: CASSQDNDGGSTEAFF. Here the CDR3 DNA reads TGCGCCAGCAGCCAAGATAACGACGGGGGTAGTACTGAAGCTTTCTTT.